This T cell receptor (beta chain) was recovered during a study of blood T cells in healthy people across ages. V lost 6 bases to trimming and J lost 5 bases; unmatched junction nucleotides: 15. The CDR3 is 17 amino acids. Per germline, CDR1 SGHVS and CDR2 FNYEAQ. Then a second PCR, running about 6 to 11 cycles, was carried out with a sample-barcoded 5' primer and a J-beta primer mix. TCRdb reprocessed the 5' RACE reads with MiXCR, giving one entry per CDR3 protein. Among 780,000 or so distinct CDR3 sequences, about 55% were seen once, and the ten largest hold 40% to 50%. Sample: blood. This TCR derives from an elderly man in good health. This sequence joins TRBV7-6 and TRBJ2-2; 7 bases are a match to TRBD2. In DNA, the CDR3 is TGTGCCAGCAGTCCTCGACTAGCCGAGAGTGGGACCGGGGAGCTGTTTTTT. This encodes CASSPRLAESGTGELFF.